Presented here are 30 T cell receptor beta chains from one specimen sequenced in a study of blood T cell repertoires in COVID-19. The protocol was immunoSEQ multiplex PCR, while the TCRdb copy is restricted to in-frame clones and leaves out a portion. The data contain fewer than 200,000 clones, 65% to 90% of them singletons. Sequencing input: peripheral blood. These receptors all come from a human donor in a cohort sampled during active COVID-19.

The rearrangement links TRBV6-5 to TRBJ1-2, with D tentatively TRBD1 (5 bases). V was pared by 8 bases and J by 2 bases, with 18 bases between. The CDR3 runs to 15 residues. Germline V gene sequence: CDR1 MNHEY, CDR2 SVGAGI. CDR3 coding DNA: TGTGCCAGCCGGATAGTAGGGCCAGGGAACTATGGCTACACCTTC. This translates into CASRIVGPGNYGYTF.

V and J are TRBV19 and TRBJ2-5; 10 positions match TRBD1. The CDR3 extends over 14 amino acids. The germline gives CDR1 LNHDA, CDR2 SQIVND (reference sequence). J was trimmed by 4 bases and V by 4 bases; bases with no gene match: 3. The CDR3 nucleotides read TGTGCCAGTAGTACGACAGGGGGCAGAGAGACCCAGTACTTC. This codes for CASSTTGGRETQYF.

The chain has TRBV7-2 and TRBJ1-6, with D possibly TRBD1 on 6 matching bases. Germline V gene lookup returns CDR1 SGHTA and CDR2 FQGNSA. The V end lost 2 bases, the J end lost 10 bases, and 12 bases lay between the germline ends. The CDR3 is 14 amino acids. The CDR3 here is CASSLQDGGSPLHF. For the CDR3, the DNA is TGTGCCAGCAGCTTACAAGATGGGGGCTCACCCCTCCACTTT. Complete variable domain (other parts from reference TRBV7-2 and TRBJ1-6): GAGVSQSPSNKVTEKGKDVELRCDPISGHTALYWYRQSLGQGLEFLIYFQGNSAPDKSGLPSDRFSAERTGGSVSTLTIQRTQQEDSAVYLCASSLQDGGSPLHFGNGTRLTVT.

The gene calls are TRBV3-1 (or the pseudogene TRBV3-2) and TRBJ2-7, with D tentatively TRBD2 (6 bases). Trimming removed 4 bases from V and 7 bases from J, with 14 bases in between. Germline V gives CDR1 LGHDT, CDR2 YNNKEL (reference sequence). This CDR3 region has 13 residues. CDR3 loop: CASSLWGVEEQYF. DNA of the CDR3: TGTGCCAGCAGCCTATGGGGGGTGGAAGAGCAGTACTTC.

In its sample, this clone was seen a few times. This chain uses TRBV19 with TRBJ2-7; TRBD1 is a possible D gene (6 bases). The CDR3 runs 13 residues. V was clipped by 5 bases and J by 5 bases, with 13 bases between them. Germline CDR1 is LNHDA and CDR2 is SQIVND (reference sequence). The CDR3 region has the DNA TGTGCCAGTAGTTTTCAGGGGTCCAACGAGCAGTACTTC. It is translated as CASSFQGSNEQYF.

This sequence joins TRBV2 and TRBJ1-2, with 12 bases fitting TRBD1. The germline V gene encodes CDR1 SNHLY and CDR2 FYNNEI. The V gene end was trimmed by 6 bases and the J gene end by 5 bases; junction bases not matched to a gene: 7. The CDR3 loop spans 15 amino acids. CDR3 amino acids: CASRGVGQGAYGYTF. CDR3 sequence (DNA): TGTGCCAGCAGGGGAGTGGGACAGGGGGCATATGGCTACACCTTC. The whole variable domain, filled in from reference TRBV2 and TRBJ1-2, reads EPEVTQTPSHQVTQMGQEVILRCVPISNHLYFYWYRQILGQKVEFLVSFYNNEISEKSEIFDDQFSVERPDGSNFTLKIRSTKLEDSAMYFCASRGVGQGAYGYTFGSGTRLTVV.

The chain recombines TRBV2 with TRBJ1-1; tentative D call: TRBD1 (6 bases). CDR1 is SNHLY, CDR2 FYNNEI, per germline. Trimming pared 3 bases from V and 1 base from J, leaving 6 bases between. This CDR3 contains 13 residues. The CDR3 loop reads CASSEDRNTEAFF. The CDR3 bases are TGTGCCAGCAGTGAGGACAGGAACACTGAAGCTTTCTTT.

The V and J genes are TRBV7-9 and TRBJ1-3; D is possibly TRBD1 (5 bases). The CDR3 consists of 16 residues. V lost 1 base and J lost 3, with 13 bases in between. Germline-derived CDR1 and CDR2 are SEHNR and FQNEAQ (reference sequence). CDR3 loop: CASSLVDSLHGNTIYF. DNA for the CDR3: TGTGCCAGCAGCTTAGTAGACAGTTTACATGGAAACACCATATATTTT. Filled out from reference TRBV7-9 and TRBJ1-3, the complete variable domain reads DTGVSQNPRHKITKRGQNVTFRCDPISEHNRLYWYRQTLGQGPEFLTYFQNEAQLEKSRLLSDRFSAERPKGSFSTLEIQRTEQGDSAMYLCASSLVDSLHGNTIYFGEGSWLTVV.

This rearrangement joins TRBV4-1 to TRBJ2-6; maybe TRBD2 (5 bases). CDR1 is MGHRA, CDR2 YSYEKL, per germline. Deletions cut 0 bases from V and 1 base from J, with 19 bases between. The CDR3 length is 20 residues. The CDR3 loop reads CASSQEAGRTLRSGANVLTF. The CDR3, as DNA: TGCGCCAGCAGCCAAGAGGCGGGCCGCACCCTTCGTTCTGGGGCCAACGTCCTGACTTTC.

This clone was counted only a few times. The V and J genes are TRBV3-1 (or the pseudogene TRBV3-2) and TRBJ1-3; TRBD1 aligns across 7 bases. The CDR3 extends over 13 amino acids. The germline V gene has CDR1 LGHDT and CDR2 YNNKEL (reference sequence). V lost 6 bases, J lost 8 bases, and 7 bases stayed unmatched. The CDR3 bases are TGTGCCAGCAGAGGGCAGGGGGGATACACCATATATTTT. This translates into CASRGQGGYTIYF.

The chain is built from TRBV27 and TRBJ2-1; TRBD1 matches at 10 bases. V lost 2 bases, J lost 7 bases, and 5 bases stayed unmatched. The V gene's germline CDR1 is MNHEY and CDR2 SMNVEV (reference sequence). CDR3 length: 15 residues. CDR3 nucleotides: TGTGCCAGCAGTTTAAACGGGGGACAGGGGAATGAGCAGTTCTTC. Translated, it gives CASSLNGGQGNEQFF.

The chain has TRBV5-6 and TRBJ2-2; D perhaps matches TRBD1 (6 bases). Trimming took off 2 bases at V and 4 bases at J, with 9 bases between the two ends. The CDR3 is 14 amino acids. Germline V gene lookup returns CDR1 SGHDT and CDR2 YYEEEE. The CDR3: CASSLQGGTGELFF. CDR3 nucleotide sequence: TGTGCCAGCAGCTTACAGGGTGGCACCGGGGAGCTGTTTTTT.

The chain employs TRBV7-2 and TRBJ2-7; no reliable D call. The CDR3 has 16 amino acids. The germline V and J ends were trimmed by 1 base and 2 bases, with 15 bases remaining between them. Germline V lookup: CDR1 SGHTA, CDR2 FQGNSA. As DNA, the CDR3 is TGTGCCAGCAGCTTAGTCGGAGTGGCGGAAGCCTACGAGCAGTACTTC. Translation: CASSLVGVAEAYEQYF.

V gene TRBV6-6 combines with J gene TRBJ2-3, with 8 positions matching TRBD2. With 3 bases clipped from V and 5 bases from J, the junction kept 7 bases outside the gene matches. This CDR3 comprises 15 residues. From germline, CDR1 is MNHNY and CDR2 SVGAGI (reference sequence). The CDR3 DNA reads as TGTGCCAGCAGTTATGGCTCGGGAGGGCGAGATACGCAGTATTTT. Translating it yields CASSYGSGGRDTQYF.

This clone was observed once. V and J are TRBV4-3 and TRBJ2-5, with 15 bases fitting TRBD2. Germline assignment: CDR1 LGHNA and CDR2 YSLEER. This CDR3 comprises 17 residues. J gave up 4 bases and V 1 base, and 4 bases lay outside the gene matches. The CDR3 reads CASSQGTSGRAGETQYF. The DNA for the CDR3 is TGCGCCAGCAGCCAAGGGACTAGCGGGAGGGCTGGAGAGACCCAGTACTTC.

The chain couples TRBV3-1 (or the pseudogene TRBV3-2) to TRBJ2-7, with TRBD1 as a possible D gene (5 bases). V lost 1 base and J 5 bases, leaving 12 bases between the germline ends. The V gene's germline CDR1 is LGHDT and CDR2 YNNKEL (reference sequence). This CDR3 region has 14 residues. CDR3 sequence reads: CASSQGRGLDEQYF. The CDR3 nucleotides are TGTGCCAGCAGCCAAGGTAGGGGCTTGGACGAGCAGTACTTC.

V gene TRBV6-2 or TRBV6-3 combines with J gene TRBJ1-5, with D possibly being TRBD1 (5 bases). The germline gives CDR1 MNHEY, CDR2 SVGEGT. The ends were cut back, 2 bases at V and 7 bases at J, with 12 bases in the middle. This CDR3 comprises 14 residues. The CDR3 region has the DNA TGTGCCAGCAGTTACCGGGGGAGGGGCCAGCCCCAGCATTTT. Protein product: CASSYRGRGQPQHF.

This clone was observed once. V is TRBV5-1 and J is TRBJ2-3; the match to TRBD2 covers 14 bases. Losses at the gene ends were 4 bases for V and 0 bases for J; bases not matched to a gene: 7. This CDR3 has 18 amino acids. Germline V gene sequence: CDR1 SGHRS, CDR2 YFSETQ. DNA for the CDR3: TGCGCCAGCAGCCCGGGACTAGCGGGGGAAACTAGCACAGATACGCAGTATTTT. Translating gives CASSPGLAGETSTDTQYF.

The rearrangement uses TRBV7-2 and TRBJ1-4; perhaps TRBD1 as D (6 bases). Germline V gene data show CDR1 as SGHTA and CDR2 as FQGNSA. The V and J ends lost 5 bases and 1 base respectively, with 11 bases between them. The CDR3 is made up of 15 amino acids. The CDR3 bases are TGTGCCAGCAGCCTTTACAGGGTAACTAATGAAAAACTGTTTTTT. This sequence encodes CASSLYRVTNEKLFF. Drawing the rest from reference TRBV7-2 and TRBJ1-4, the complete variable domain is GAGVSQSPSNKVTEKGKDVELRCDPISGHTALYWYRQSLGQGLEFLIYFQGNSAPDKSGLPSDRFSAERTGGSVSTLTIQRTQQEDSAVYLCASSLYRVTNEKLFFGSGTQLSVL.

Regarding this clone: An end of the junction differs from the germline gene, which may be a read error. This rearrangement joins TRBV18 to TRBJ2-2, with 8 positions matching TRBD2. CDR3 length equals 18 residues. Germline values: CDR1 KGHSH, CDR2 LQKENI. CDR3 loop: CASSSPGLVLFGTGELFF. The CDR3 region has the DNA TGTGCCAGCTCATCACCGGGACTAGTCCTCTTCGGCACCGGGGAGCTGTTTTTT. The complete variable domain, with remaining parts taken from reference TRBV18 and TRBJ2-2, reads NAGVMQNPRHLVRRRGQEARLRCSPMKGHSHVYWYRQLPEEGLKFMVYLQKENIIDESGMPKERFSAEFPKEGPSILRIQQVVRGDSAAYFCASSSPGLVLFGTGELFFGEGSRLTVL.

The rearrangement links TRBV5-1 to TRBJ1-4; tentatively, D is TRBD1 (5 bases). CDR3 length equals 15 residues. The germline V and J ends were trimmed by 0 bases and 6 bases, with 12 bases remaining between them. Germline V gene sequence: CDR1 SGHRS, CDR2 YFSETQ. The CDR3 here is CASSLGQGVHEKLFF. In DNA form, the CDR3 reads TGCGCCAGCAGCTTGGGGCAGGGTGTTCATGAAAAACTGTTTTTT.

This clone was counted a few times. The chain carries TRBV19 and TRBJ1-1; D unresolved. Germline V gives CDR1 LNHDA, CDR2 SQIVND (reference sequence). The CDR3 length is 13 residues. V lost 7 bases to trimming and J lost 1 base, with 10 bases between them. In DNA, the CDR3 is TGTGCCAGTACCAAGCGTGGGAACACTGAAGCTTTCTTT. It encodes CASTKRGNTEAFF.

The genes are TRBV28 and TRBJ1-2, with TRBD1 identical over 8 bases. The germline V gene encodes CDR1 MDHEN and CDR2 SYDVKM. V trimming: 7 bases; J trimming: 0 bases; junction bases outside the gene matches: 7. The CDR3 consists of 15 residues. CDR3 DNA: TGTGCCAGCACTTGGCCGGGACAGGCTAACTATGGCTACACCTTC. It translates to CASTWPGQANYGYTF.

The sample holds a few counts of this clone. The V gene is TRBV19, the J gene TRBJ1-5; 10 bases map to TRBD1. Trimming took 7 bases from V and 5 from J; bases not matched to a gene: 8. The CDR3 consists of 15 residues. Germline CDR1 reads LNHDA; CDR2 reads SQIVND (reference sequence). CDR3 nucleotide sequence: TGTGCCAGTACCCAGGGACAGGGGAGGGATCAGCCCCAGCATTTT. Translating it yields CASTQGQGRDQPQHF.

Comment on this clone: The sample contains more than one DNA sequence encoding this CDR3. The chain is built from TRBV10-3 and TRBJ2-7; 9 bases agree with TRBD1. V shed 6 bases and J 4 bases; nucleotides not matched to a gene: 4. CDR1 and CDR2 from the germline V gene are ENHRY and SYGVKD. The CDR3 is 13 residues long. The DNA for the CDR3 is TGTGCCATCAGCACAGGGGGCGCATACGAGCAGTACTTC. Its translation: CAISTGGAYEQYF.

V is TRBV7-9 and J is TRBJ2-1, with 12 bases lining up with TRBD2. The CDR3 covers 17 residues. The V gene's germline CDR1 is SEHNR and CDR2 FQNEAQ (reference sequence). The V gene end was trimmed by 3 bases and the J gene end by 4 bases; junction bases not matched to a gene: 7. The CDR3: CASSLDGGLAGYNEQFF. The CDR3 region has the DNA TGTGCCAGCAGCTTGGATGGGGGACTAGCGGGTTACAATGAGCAGTTCTTC.

The rearrangement links TRBV6-5 to TRBJ2-4; 7 nucleotides align to TRBD1. This CDR3 is 15 amino acids long. Germline trimming cut 6 bases from V and 3 bases from J; bases unmatched to any gene: 8. Germline V gene lookup returns CDR1 MNHEY and CDR2 SVGAGI. This CDR3 reads CASSIGTVGKNIQYF. The CDR3, as DNA: TGTGCCAGCAGCATTGGGACAGTCGGCAAAAACATTCAGTACTTC.

The rearrangement uses TRBV5-6 and TRBJ2-1, with D possibly matching TRBD1 (6 bases). V was clipped by 4 bases and J by 6 bases, with 17 bases between them. The germline V gene has CDR1 SGHDT and CDR2 YYEEEE. The CDR3 extends over 15 amino acids. The CDR3 spells CASSRRDTDLNEQFF. Written as DNA, the CDR3 is TGTGCCAGCAGCCGCCGGGACACTGATCTCAATGAGCAGTTCTTC.

The J gene is TRBJ1-4, the V gene TRBV29-1; D gene unclear. CDR3 size: 15 residues. Germline-derived CDR1 and CDR2 are SQVTM and ANQGSEA. The V gene lost 3 bases and the J gene lost 2 bases, with 13 bases spanning the gap. The CDR3 loop is CSVDPIGGTNEKLFF. Written as DNA, the CDR3 is TGCAGCGTTGATCCCATCGGAGGCACTAATGAAAAACTGTTTTTT.

This chain links TRBV6-5 with TRBJ2-1; 7 bases map to TRBD2. From germline, CDR1 is MNHEY and CDR2 SVGAGI. The CDR3 consists of 15 residues. Trimming cost V 5 bases and J 6 bases; bases outside gene matches: 10. This CDR3 is CASSNTGGRVNEQFF. CDR3 in DNA: TGTGCCAGCAGTAATACGGGGGGTAGGGTCAATGAGCAGTTCTTC.